Reported below is one T cell receptor beta chain. The study drew participants aged about 18 to 90 years from roughly 25 US areas. Some clones are missing from TCRdb's copy, which holds only in-frame ones; the method was immunoSEQ multiplex PCR. The table records some 430,000 clones, about 90% of them present only once. This sample was included in a study of blood T cell repertoires in COVID-19. Study-wide background: T cells, B-cell-depleted T cells, or PBMCs provided the cDNA or gDNA that served as material.

CDR3 size: 15 residues. The junction had 4 bases not matched to a gene; V was cut back by 1 base and J by 6 bases. Germline assignment: CDR1 MGHRA and CDR2 YSYEKL. This chain uses TRBV4-1 with TRBJ2-7; 12 bases are a match to TRBD2. The sample was PBMCs or T cells enriched from blood (not recorded which). The clonotype was recovered from a man aged 18 to 30 who had recovered from COVID-19. The DNA for the CDR3 is TGCGCCAGCAGCCAAGGGTGGACTAGCGGGGTCGAGCAGTACTTC. Encoded protein: CASSQGWTSGVEQYF.